This entry concerns a single T cell receptor beta chain. Combining a sample-barcoded 5' primer with a J-beta primer mix, a second PCR ran for roughly 7 to 12 cycles. A tag from a template-switch adaptor with 12 random nucleotides marked each cDNA molecule. TCRdb independently ran MiXCR on the 5' RACE reads; one entry per CDR3 protein. This sample yields fewer than 2,000,000 distinct CDR3 sequences, of which roughly two fifths are seen a single time; 23% belongs to the top ten. CDR1 LNHNV and CDR2 YYDKDF come from the germline V gene (reference sequence). The CDR3 runs to 14 residues. Trimming cost V 5 bases and J 5 bases, with 15 bases left between them. This sample is part of a study of blood T cells in healthy people across ages.

The chain is built from TRBV15 and TRBJ1-2; D is perhaps TRBD1 (6 bases). The sample consisted of blood. This clonotype originated in a human donor in good health. The CDR3 region is CATSLVAGEYGYTF. The CDR3 bases are TGTGCCACCAGCCTCGTCGCAGGGGAGTATGGCTACACCTTC.